This is a list of T cell receptor beta chains from one sample in a study of prognosis after radiotherapy for stage I lung cancer. MiXCR, run by TCRdb on the multiplex PCR reads, gives a single entry per CDR3 protein. The sample holds about 26,000 distinct CDR3 sequences, approximately 31% seen once. The sample in question was PBMCs, obtained before or after stereotactic body radiation therapy (not recorded which). These receptors were obtained from a donor over 45 with non-small cell lung cancer. CDR3s include the opening cysteine and the closing phenylalanine or tryptophan. Each record gives: V gene, J gene, CDR3 protein.

>TRBV5-1|TRBJ2-7
CASSRGTGAYEQYF
>TRBV5-6|TRBJ1-1
CASSLFTEAFF
>TRBV28|TRBJ2-1
CASIPSVRVLSSYNEQFF
>TRBV7-9|TRBJ2-7
CASSVGTSGTYEQYF
>TRBV19|TRBJ2-3
CASSIGRRADTQYF
>TRBV29-1|TRBJ1-5
CSVDKGSGQPQHF
>TRBV7-3|TRBJ2-2
CASSRTSGRVNGELFF
>TRBV6-1|TRBJ1-6
CASSDRSPLHF
>TRBV11-1|TRBJ2-3
CASSFGTDSTDTQYF
>TRBV24-1|TRBJ2-2
CATSTRGTIGELFF
>TRBV19|TRBJ1-2
CASTDGGSSNYGYTF
>TRBV27|TRBJ2-7
CASSSHAPTSGASYEQYF
>TRBV28|TRBJ1-4
CASSFLTAGEKLFF
>TRBV30|TRBJ2-1
CAWSPQKTSYNEQFF
>TRBV28|TRBJ1-6
CASTPRQGYNSPLHF
>TRBV30|TRBJ1-1
CAWSVSTEAFF
>TRBV6-4|TRBJ2-3
CASSEYAGSTDTQYF
>TRBV6-4|TRBJ1-2
CASSDAGYGYTF
>TRBV7-3|TRBJ2-1
CASSSPLVSSGGLSRTCNEQFF
>TRBV27|TRBJ1-2
CASSPLSNYGYTF
>TRBV6-1|TRBJ2-5
CASSGGVHGGQETQYF
>TRBV12-3/TRBV12-4|TRBJ2-2
CASSRKPGELFF
>TRBV6-1|TRBJ1-5
CASSRQGRGDQPQHF
>TRBV30|TRBJ2-5
CAWSVKLPEETQYF
>TRBV4-2|TRBJ2-2
CASSQEGGANTGELFF
>TRBV10-3|TRBJ1-1
CAISESSFGGTEAFF
>TRBV7-6|TRBJ2-4
CASSLAIPGQGREIQYF
>TRBV6-5|TRBJ2-2
CASSYRDTGELFF
>TRBV3-1|TRBJ2-7
CASSQDYEQYF
>TRBV2|TRBJ2-3
CASSESYTQYF
>TRBV30|TRBJ1-6
CAWMGQINSPLHF
>TRBV12-3/TRBV12-4|TRBJ2-2
CASSSPHRGAVF
>TRBV4-1|TRBJ1-2
CASSPFAIGQGRGYTF
>TRBV5-1|TRBJ2-1
CASSRDGARYNEQFF
>TRBV18|TRBJ1-5
CASSYRVDQPQHF
>TRBV4-1|TRBJ2-6
CASSRAGAGANVLTF
>TRBV5-1|TRBJ2-5
CASSLEMGQETQYF
>TRBV5-1|TRBJ2-7
CASSLGTVALGFSYEQYF
>TRBV2|TRBJ2-5
CASSDQTAGGETQYF
>TRBV19|TRBJ2-7
CASNTQMVEQYF
>TRBV20-1|TRBJ2-3
CSAPSGGAKDTQYF
>TRBV6-4|TRBJ2-3
CASSRLAGGQDTQYF
>TRBV7-8|TRBJ2-7
CASSFRKGALPEQYF
>TRBV2|TRBJ2-1
CASSGGGLGNEQFF
>TRBV5-6|TRBJ2-5
CASSFPGQQETQYF
>TRBV20-1|TRBJ1-1
CSASPRTTEAFF
>TRBV24-1|TRBJ1-5
CATSDPGQGDQPQHF
>TRBV3-1|TRBJ2-5
CASSTYWRGSQETQYF
>TRBV27|TRBJ1-1
CASSSYRVGEAFF
>TRBV27|TRBJ1-2
CASSPTGEYGYTF
>TRBV3-1|.
CASSQDHLRVAGDQETQYF
>TRBV3-1|TRBJ2-3
CASSQDFRDTQYF
>TRBV2|TRBJ1-6
CASSVQGRDNSPLHF
>TRBV5-4|TRBJ2-7
CASSSRQGSYEQYF
>TRBV7-2|TRBJ2-2
CASSLRNGGGELFF
>TRBV5-1|TRBJ2-2
CASSRGADPTGELFF
>TRBV28|TRBJ1-2
CASSGPGGSGYTF
>TRBV20-1|TRBJ1-1
CSARDGARPGSTEAFF
>TRBV6-1|TRBJ1-2
CASSEPMNGLNYGYTF